This TCR beta chain appears in the sequencing data of a study of blood T cell repertoires in COVID-19. About the research overall: The origin of the acute and convalescent COVID-19 samples was the United States, Italy and Spain. PBMCs, B-cell-depleted T cells, or T cells were the source of the cDNA or gDNA that made up the material.

As originally analysed: How many nucleated cells were present was estimated from reference gene primer amplification. The method was immunoSEQ multiplex PCR; TCRdb's version includes in-frame clones alone and lacks a portion of them. That table furnishes V, J and clone size, whereas the DNA furnished D and trimming. The data show 100,000 to 150,000 clones, around three quarters seen once. V lost 5 bases, J lost 7 bases, and 10 bases stayed unmatched. Germline loops: CDR1 PRHDT, CDR2 FYEKMQ (reference sequence). The CDR3 spans 16 residues. Sequencing input: peripheral blood. The rearrangement joins TRBV13 to TRBJ2-1; TRBD2 aligns across 11 bases. This sequence originates from a man aged 60 to 69 with active or convalescent COVID-19. The DNA of the CDR3 is TGTGCCAGCAGCCAGACCGGGACTAGCGGCCCGAATGAGCAGTTCTTC. Translation: CASSQTGTSGPNEQFF.